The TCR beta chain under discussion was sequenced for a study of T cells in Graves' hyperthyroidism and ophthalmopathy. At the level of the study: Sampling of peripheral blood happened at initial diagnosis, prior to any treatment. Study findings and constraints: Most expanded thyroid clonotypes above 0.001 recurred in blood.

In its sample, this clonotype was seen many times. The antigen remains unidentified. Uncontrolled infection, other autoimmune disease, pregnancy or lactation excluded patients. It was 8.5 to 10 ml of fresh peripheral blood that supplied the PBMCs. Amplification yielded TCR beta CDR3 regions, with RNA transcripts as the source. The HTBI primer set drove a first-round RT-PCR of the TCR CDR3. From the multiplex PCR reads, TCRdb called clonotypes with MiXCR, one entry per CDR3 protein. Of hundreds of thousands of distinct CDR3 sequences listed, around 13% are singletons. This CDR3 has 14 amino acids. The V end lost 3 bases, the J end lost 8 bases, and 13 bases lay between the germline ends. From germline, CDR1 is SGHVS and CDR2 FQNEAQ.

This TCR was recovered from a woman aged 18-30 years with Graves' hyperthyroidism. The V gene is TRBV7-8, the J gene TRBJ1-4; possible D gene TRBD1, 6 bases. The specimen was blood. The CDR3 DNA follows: TGTGCCAGCAGCTTTTCTGGACAGCGGGAAAAACTGTTTTTT. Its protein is CASSFSGQREKLFF.